Following are 25 T cell receptor beta chains from one sample sequenced in a study of T cell responses to AZD1222 COVID-19 vaccine. Assay: immunoSEQ multiplex PCR; the TCRdb copy retains only in-frame clones and omits some. The data show around 100,000 clones, roughly nine tenths seen once. The sequencing used peripheral blood, collected 28 days after the second AZD1222 dose. Every receptor here comes from an adult who received the AZD1222 COVID-19 vaccine.

V and J are TRBV7-2 and TRBJ1-4; maybe TRBD1 (5 bases). Deletions cut 1 base from V and 0 bases from J, with 9 bases between. Germline lookup yields CDR1 SGHTA and CDR2 FQGNSA. The CDR3 is made up of 16 amino acids. The CDR3 region is CASSLERTPTNEKLFF. Here the CDR3 DNA reads TGTGCCAGCAGCTTAGAGCGGACACCAACTAATGAAAAACTGTTTTTT.

This sequence joins TRBV27 and TRBJ2-7; D unresolved. V lost 2 bases, J lost 3 bases, and 14 bases lay in between. Germline V lookup: CDR1 MNHEY, CDR2 SMNVEV (reference sequence). The CDR3 covers 15 residues. In DNA, the CDR3 is TGTGCCAGCAGTTTACGGGCAGATAACTTCTACGAGCAGTACTTC. It encodes CASSLRADNFYEQYF.

The gene calls are TRBV7-2 and TRBJ2-5, with TRBD2 as a possible D gene (6 bases). This CDR3 has 16 residues. V was shortened by 6 bases and J by 7 bases, with 24 bases between the two germline ends. Looked up from germline, CDR1 is SGHTA and CDR2 is FQGNSA. Here the CDR3 DNA reads TGTGCCAGCAGACGACTCGCACTAGCCGCAGTCGGGACCCAGTACTTC. This gives the protein CASRRLALAAVGTQYF.

The genes are TRBV28 and TRBJ1-3, with D uncertain. Per the germline V gene, CDR1 is MDHEN and CDR2 is SYDVKM. This CDR3 region has 10 residues. The V and J ends lost 7 bases and 8 bases respectively, with 6 bases between them. The chain's CDR3 is CASTRDTIYF. CDR3 coding DNA: TGTGCCAGCACGCGAGACACCATATATTTT.

J is TRBJ1-5 and V is TRBV10-3, with 7 bases identical to TRBD1. V was pared by 3 bases and J by 3 bases, with 5 bases of the junction left unmatched. The CDR3 contains 15 residues. Germline V gene lookup returns CDR1 ENHRY and CDR2 SYGVKD. Written as DNA, the CDR3 is TGTGCCATCAGTGATCAGGGGGAACCCAATCAGCCCCAGCATTTT. As protein: CAISDQGEPNQPQHF.

This clone has only one observation. The V and J genes are TRBV15 and TRBJ1-2; D unclear. Germline V gene sequence: CDR1 LNHNV, CDR2 YYDKDF (reference sequence). The CDR3 has 12 residues. Between the trimmed V and J ends, which lost 3 bases and 5 bases, there was a span of 7 bases. CDR3 nucleotide sequence: TGTGCCACCAGCAGTGGCAGTTATGGCTACACCTTC. Protein sequence: CATSSGSYGYTF.

V gene TRBV18 combines with J gene TRBJ2-3; the D gene is possibly TRBD2 (6 bases). Germline values: CDR1 KGHSH, CDR2 LQKENI. The CDR3 covers 15 residues. Trimming left V 2 bases short and J 6 bases short, with 15 bases between. The CDR3 nucleotides are TGTGCCAGCTCACCAAAGGGCGGAGGGAGCGATACGCAGTATTTT. Residues: CASSPKGGGSDTQYF.

This chain links TRBV30 with TRBJ2-1; 8 nucleotides line up with TRBD2. The CDR3 is 13 amino acids. Germline V gene data show CDR1 as GTSNPN and CDR2 as SVGIG (reference sequence). With V trimmed by 1 base and J by 9 bases, 5 bases remained unmatched. CDR3 in DNA: TGTGCCTGGAGTGGAGCGGGAGTTGGTGAGCAGTTCTTC. This translates into CAWSGAGVGEQFF.

The V and J genes are TRBV18 and TRBJ2-7; 10 bases fit TRBD1. The CDR3 totals 15 residues. Trimming at V came to 3 bases and at J to 2 bases, leaving 4 bases not matched to a gene. CDR1 and CDR2 from the germline V gene are KGHSH and LQKENI. CDR3 bases: TGTGCCAGCTCACCCTTCGACAGGGGGCCCTACGAGCAGTACTTC. Translated, it gives CASSPFDRGPYEQYF.

V is TRBV19 and J is TRBJ1-2; perhaps TRBD1 as D (6 bases). Germline lookup yields CDR1 LNHDA and CDR2 SQIVND (reference sequence). The V end was cut by 4 bases, the J end by 8 bases, with 14 bases between. The length of the CDR3 is 13 residues. The CDR3 sequence: CASSNRDSGGYTF. For the CDR3, the DNA is TGTGCCAGTAGTAACAGGGATTCGGGGGGCTACACCTTC. Supplemented by reference TRBV19 and TRBJ1-2, the full variable domain reads DGGITQSPKYLFRKEGQNVTLSCEQNLNHDAMYWYRQDPGQGLRLIYYSQIVNDFQKGDIAEGYSVSREKKESFPLTVTSAQKNPTAFYLCASSNRDSGGYTFGSGTRLTVV.

This clone was detected a few times. V is TRBV12-2 and J is TRBJ1-4. TRBV12-2 is reported as a pseudogene. This CDR3 contains 15 residues. CDR3 loop: CASRLARPRGEKLFF. Written as DNA, the CDR3 is TGTGCAAGTCGCTTAGCTAGGCCTCGAGGAGAAAAACTGTTTTTT.

The chain employs TRBV5-5 and TRBJ1-1; 10 nucleotides match TRBD1. The CDR3 contains 16 residues. Germline lookup yields CDR1 SGHKS and CDR2 YYEKEE (reference sequence). The V gene end was trimmed by 2 bases and the J gene end by 5 bases; junction bases not matched to a gene: 9. This CDR3 is CASSFDRGRVGTEAFF. In DNA form, the CDR3 reads TGTGCCAGCAGCTTTGACAGGGGGCGCGTTGGAACTGAAGCTTTCTTT.

The V and J genes are TRBV5-6 and TRBJ1-2, with D possibly matching TRBD1 (6 bases). Per the germline V gene, CDR1 is SGHDT and CDR2 is YYEEEE. CDR3 length equals 15 residues. Trimming shortened V by 0 bases and J by 4 bases, and 13 bases separated the two germline ends. The CDR3 spells CASSLAFSGAYGYTF. The CDR3 DNA follows: TGTGCCAGCAGCTTGGCTTTTTCGGGGGCCTATGGCTACACCTTC.

This rearrangement joins TRBV21-1 to TRBJ1-2. TRBV21-1 is shown as a pseudogene. This CDR3 has 18 amino acids. CDR3 protein: CASSKRPGDPLKWDGYTF. The CDR3 nucleotides are TGTGCCAGCAGCAAAAGGCCAGGAGATCCCCTAAAGTGGGATGGCTACACCTTC.

This chain links TRBV13 with TRBJ1-2, with D possibly matching TRBD1 (6 bases). V gave up 5 bases and J gave up 5 bases, with 12 bases separating them. CDR1 is PRHDT, CDR2 FYEKMQ, per germline (reference sequence). The CDR3 extends over 13 amino acids. The CDR3 sequence is CASSPGQGYGYTF. The DNA of the CDR3 is TGTGCCAGCAGCCCTGGTCAGGGGTATGGCTACACCTTC.

The V call is TRBV4-1, the J call TRBJ2-1; 10 positions agree with TRBD2. V lost 3 bases and J lost 12; bases outside the gene matches: 11. Germline CDR1 and CDR2: MGHRA and YSYEKL. This CDR3 is 15 amino acids long. In nucleotides, the CDR3 is TGCGCCAGCAGCCAGGCGGGACTAGCGAGTCGAGCGCAGTTCTTC. This encodes CASSQAGLASRAQFF.

The rearrangement joins TRBV27 to TRBJ2-2, with D possibly being TRBD1 (5 bases). The length of the CDR3 is 16 residues. V dropped 1 base and J dropped 2 bases, with 11 bases sitting between them. Germline CDR1 is MNHEY and CDR2 is SMNVEV (reference sequence). CDR3 sequence: CASSLYSGSNTGELFF. DNA for the CDR3: TGTGCCAGCAGTTTATATTCAGGGTCCAACACCGGGGAGCTGTTTTTT.

Here the CDR3 reads CASSPRGQHYGYTF. Written as DNA, the CDR3 is TGTGCCAGCAGTCCCCGGGGGCAGCACTATGGCTACACCTTC. This chain connects TRBV27 to TRBJ1-2; a weak D match, TRBD1 (6 bases). The germline V gene has CDR1 MNHEY and CDR2 SMNVEV (reference sequence). This CDR3 has 14 amino acids. V was clipped by 5 bases and J by 3 bases, with 13 bases between them.

The chain links TRBV5-1 to TRBJ2-1; D ambiguous. The CDR3 contains 15 residues. The V end was cut by 9 bases, the J end by 0 bases, with 16 bases between. Germline assignment: CDR1 SGHRS and CDR2 YFSETQ. The CDR3 is CATKLLPSSYNEQFF. The CDR3 DNA reads TGCGCCACCAAGTTACTTCCGAGCTCCTACAATGAGCAGTTCTTC.

The gene calls are TRBV5-6 and TRBJ2-1; 7 nucleotides align to TRBD1. The germline CDR1 and CDR2 sequences are SGHDT and YYEEEE. The CDR3 consists of 17 residues. The V gene end was trimmed by 2 bases and the J gene end by 0 bases; junction bases not matched to a gene: 8. CDR3 in DNA: TGTGCCAGCAGCTTCTGGACAGGTGCTTCCTCCTACAATGAGCAGTTCTTC. As protein: CASSFWTGASSYNEQFF.

The chain uses TRBV18 and TRBJ2-7; TRBD2 matches at 12 bases. Losses at the gene ends were 0 bases for V and 5 bases for J; bases not matched to a gene: 17. The CDR3 is 20 amino acids. The V gene's germline CDR1 is KGHSH and CDR2 LQKENI. CDR3 sequence reads: CASSPPTGLAGPEGGDEQYF. CDR3 nucleotide sequence: TGTGCCAGCTCACCACCTACCGGACTAGCGGGGCCCGAGGGCGGGGACGAGCAGTACTTC. Full variable domain (missing parts from reference TRBV18 and TRBJ2-7): NAGVMQNPRHLVRRRGQEARLRCSPMKGHSHVYWYRQLPEEGLKFMVYLQKENIIDESGMPKERFSAEFPKEGPSILRIQQVVRGDSAAYFCASSPPTGLAGPEGGDEQYFGPGTRLTVT.

The V call is TRBV28, the J call TRBJ2-7; D unresolved. The germline V gene encodes CDR1 MDHEN and CDR2 SYDVKM. Trimming cost V 2 bases and J 7 bases, with 15 bases left between them. This CDR3 has 14 residues. The DNA for the CDR3 is TGTGCCAGCAGTTTAACGGCCCCCATACGTGAGCAGTACTTC. This encodes CASSLTAPIREQYF.

This clone was counted a single time. The chain recombines TRBV29-1 with TRBJ2-5; tentative D call: TRBD1 (6 bases). This CDR3 is 14 amino acids long. The germline V gene has CDR1 SQVTM and CDR2 ANQGSEA. V dropped 6 bases and J dropped 1 base, with 15 bases sitting between them. The CDR3 protein is CSVVDGQTQETQYF. The CDR3 DNA follows: TGCAGCGTGGTGGACGGACAGACCCAAGAGACCCAGTACTTC. The complete variable domain, with remaining parts taken from reference TRBV29-1 and TRBJ2-5, reads SAVISQKPSRDICQRGTSLTIQCQVDSQVTMMFWYRQQPGQSLTLIATANQGSEATYESGFVIDKFPISRPNLTFSTLTVSNMSPEDSSIYLCSVVDGQTQETQYFGPGTRLLVL.

This chain links TRBV28 with TRBJ1-2; unclear D gene. The germline gives CDR1 MDHEN, CDR2 SYDVKM. The CDR3 length is 13 residues. V was pared by 10 bases and J by 4 bases, with 16 bases between. The CDR3 spells CATTRVRAYGYTF. CDR3 DNA sequence: TGTGCCACCACAAGGGTACGGGCCTATGGCTACACCTTC.

This clone has only one observation. The chain combines TRBV7-9 with TRBJ2-3, with 9 positions matching TRBD1. The germline V gene has CDR1 SEHNR and CDR2 FQNEAQ (reference sequence). V shed 4 bases and J 6 bases; nucleotides not matched to a gene: 5. The CDR3 length is 14 residues. CDR3 sequence: CASSSTQGADTQYF. The CDR3 nucleotides are TGTGCCAGCAGCTCAACACAGGGGGCCGATACGCAGTATTTT.